This T cell receptor (beta chain) was obtained from a study of neoadjuvant anti-PD-1 for oral cavity cancer. At the level of the study: Patients without progression received a fourth nivolumab dose around day 43, then surgical resection on days 50-56.

As regards this clone: Its antigen is unidentified.

Time point noted: after neoadjuvant nivolumab, at surgical resection. No culture or expansion preceded analysis of these blood cells. The assay was immunoSEQ multiplex PCR, and TCRdb's table has in-frame clones only and misses some. The sample has approximately 68,000 clones, 70% to 90% seen once. Study results and limitations: Post-nivolumab, blood T cell clonality was significantly elevated in non-responders.

This CDR3 comprises 15 residues. V was pared by 0 bases and J by 8 bases, with 5 bases of the junction left unmatched. CDR1 and CDR2 (germline): SGHRS, YFSETQ. This receptor was identified in a person aged 35-79 years with oral cavity squamous cell carcinoma. The sequencing used PBMCs, collected after nivolumab (anti-PD-1) treatment. The V and J genes are TRBV5-1 and TRBJ1-2; 12 bases agree with TRBD1. CDR3 bases: TGCGCCAGCAGCTTGGCTGGGACAGGGGGCGAGGGCTACACCTTC. Amino acid sequence: CASSLAGTGGEGYTF. Full variable domain (outside the CDR3, taken from reference TRBV5-1 and TRBJ1-2): KAGVTQTPRYLIKTRGQQVTLSCSPISGHRSVSWYQQTPGQGLQFLFEYFSETQRNKGNFPGRFSGRQFSNSRSEMNVSTLELGDSALYLCASSLAGTGGEGYTFGSGTRLTVV.